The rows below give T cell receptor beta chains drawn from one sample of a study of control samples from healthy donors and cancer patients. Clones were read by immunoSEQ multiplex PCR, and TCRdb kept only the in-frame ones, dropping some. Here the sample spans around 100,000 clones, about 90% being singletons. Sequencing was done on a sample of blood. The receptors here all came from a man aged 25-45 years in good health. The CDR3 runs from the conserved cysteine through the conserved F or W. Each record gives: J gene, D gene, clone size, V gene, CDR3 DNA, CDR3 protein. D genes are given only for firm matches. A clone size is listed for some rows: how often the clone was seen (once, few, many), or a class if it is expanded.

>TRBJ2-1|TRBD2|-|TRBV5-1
TGCGCCAGCAGCTCCCGGACTAGCGGGAGGGCGACATCCCACAATGAGCAGTTCTTC
CASSSRTSGRATSHNEQFF
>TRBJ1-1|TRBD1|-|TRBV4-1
TGCGCCAGCAGCCAAGAGCAGGGGGGGGACACTGAAGCTTTCTTT
CASSQEQGGDTEAFF
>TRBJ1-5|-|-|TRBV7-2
TGTGCCAGCAGCTGGGGGACGGTGTCTGGACAGCCCCAGCATTTT
CASSWGTVSGQPQHF
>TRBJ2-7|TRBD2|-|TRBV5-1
TGCGCCAGCAGTCGCGGGACTAGCGGGAGGGCCTACGAGCAGTACTTC
CASSRGTSGRAYEQYF
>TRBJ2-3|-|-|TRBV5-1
TGCGCCAGCCTCGGGCCCACAGATACGCAGTATTTT
CASLGPTDTQYF
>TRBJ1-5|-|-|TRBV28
TGTGCCAGCAAGAGGGGGACGCAGCCCCAGCATTTT
CASKRGTQPQHF
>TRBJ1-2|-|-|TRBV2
TGTGCCAGCAGTGAGGACTATGGCTACACCTTC
CASSEDYGYTF
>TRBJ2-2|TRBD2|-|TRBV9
TGTGCCAGCAGTCGCCTCGGGACTAGCGGGAGATTAACCGGGGAGCTGTTTTTT
CASSRLGTSGRLTGELFF
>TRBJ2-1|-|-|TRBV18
TGTGCCAGCTCACCAGACATTAGCGGTAATGAGCAGTTCTTC
CASSPDISGNEQFF
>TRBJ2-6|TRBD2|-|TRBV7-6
TGTGCCAGCAGCTTAGCGGGACTAGCGGGATCATTCTCTGGGGCCAACGTCCTGACTTTC
CASSLAGLAGSFSGANVLTF
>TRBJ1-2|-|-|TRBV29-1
TGCAGCTCCTGGGGGACTGGCTATGGCTACACCTTC
CSSWGTGYGYTF
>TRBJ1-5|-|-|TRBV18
TGTGCCAGCTCACCAGCCAGGGCTTATCAGCCCCAGCATTTT
CASSPARAYQPQHF
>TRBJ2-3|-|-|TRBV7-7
TGTGCCAGCAGCTCCGGGGTCAGCACAGATACGCAGTATTTT
CASSSGVSTDTQYF
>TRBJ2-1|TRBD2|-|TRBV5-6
TGTGCCAGCAGCCTCCGACTAGCGGGAGGGGGGGTGGATGAGCAGTTCTTC
CASSLRLAGGGVDEQFF
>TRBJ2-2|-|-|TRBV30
TGTGCCTGGAGTCTAGCTAGCACCGGGGAGCTGTTTTTT
CAWSLASTGELFF
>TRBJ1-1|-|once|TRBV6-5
TGTGCCAGCAGCTGGACTCTGAAGGGGGCTGAAGCTTTCTTT
CASSWTLKGAEAFF
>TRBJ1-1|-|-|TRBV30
TGTGCCTGGAGTCTCGACGACCTGGGGACTGAAGCTTTCTTT
CAWSLDDLGTEAFF
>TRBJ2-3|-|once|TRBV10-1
TGCGCCAGCAGTGGGGCTGATACGGGGGGCGGATCAGATACGCAGTATTTT
CASSGADTGGGSDTQYF
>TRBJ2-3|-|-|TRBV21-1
TGTGCCGGGATGACAGGACTAGCGGGAGGCCAATATAGCACAGATACGCAGTATTTT
CAGMTGLAGGQYSTDTQYF
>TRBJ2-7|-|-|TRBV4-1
TGCGCCAGCAGCCAAGACCTATACGAGCAGTACTTC
CASSQDLYEQYF
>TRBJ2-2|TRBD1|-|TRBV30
TGTGCCTGGAGTGTTAGTCGGACAGGGGACCCCGGGGAGCTGTTTTTT
CAWSVSRTGDPGELFF
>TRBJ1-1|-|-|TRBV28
TGTGCCAGCAGTGCGACAGCTCCCACTGAAGCTTTCTTT
CASSATAPTEAFF
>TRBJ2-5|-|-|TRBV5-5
TGTGCCAGCAGCCCGGACAGAGCCTTGAAGACCCAGTACTTC
CASSPDRALKTQYF
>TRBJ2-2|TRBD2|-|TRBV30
TGTGCCTGGAATTTAGCGGGAGCGAGCACCGGGGAGCTGTTTTTT
CAWNLAGASTGELFF
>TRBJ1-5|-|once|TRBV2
TGTGCCAGCAGTGAAGGAAGGGGCATCAGCAATCAGCCCCAGCATTTT
CASSEGRGISNQPQHF